Following are 8 T cell receptor beta chains from one sample sequenced in a study of human T cells and chemical hapten exposure. The sample's time point: patch test 1, 2 weeks after DPC sensitization. As for treatment: therapeutic diphenylcyclopropenone sensitization with weekly scalp DPC. TCRdb re-analysed the RACE reads in MiXCR, keeping a single row per CDR3 protein. This table has about 100,000 distinct CDR3 sequences, approximately 10% appearing once. The sequences come from whole blood, collected in connection with sensitization to the hapten diphenylcyclopropenone (DPC). Every receptor here comes from a woman aged 40 to 49 with alopecia areata. Some clones in this sample may be carry-over from other donors' samples.

This clonotype was recorded many times. The V call is TRBV12-3 or TRBV12-4, the J call TRBJ2-7; D is perhaps TRBD1 (6 bases). Trimming pared 5 bases from V and 3 bases from J, leaving 14 bases between. The CDR3 extends over 14 amino acids. This CDR3 reads CASSKGGQHYEQYF. As DNA, the CDR3 is TGTGCCAGCAGTAAAGGCGGACAGCACTACGAGCAGTACTTC.

The chain couples TRBV9 to TRBJ2-7; 11 bases are a match to TRBD2. From germline, CDR1 is SGDLS and CDR2 YYNGEE. Germline trimming cut 2 bases from V and 0 bases from J; bases unmatched to any gene: 1. The CDR3 is 15 amino acids. CDR3 region: CASSVGTSGSYEQYF. CDR3 in DNA: TGTGCCAGCAGCGTTGGGACTAGCGGCTCCTACGAGCAGTACTTC.

For this clonotype: A much larger clone lies a single base off, so this may be a read error. This chain joins TRBV5-4 and TRBJ1-1, with a tentative D call TRBD1 (5 bases). Trimming took 4 bases from V and 4 from J, leaving 29 bases between them. This CDR3 has 19 residues. Germline-derived CDR1 and CDR2 are SGHNT and YYREEE (reference sequence). CDR3 DNA sequence: TGTGCCAGCAGCCAGGGTCCCGGACATGGGGCTCGAAGGGGCACTGAAGCTTTCTTT. It is translated as CASSQGPGHGARRGTEAFF.

This clonotype was picked up a small number of times. In nucleotides, the CDR3 is TGTGCCAGCAGGACAGGGGGCTCTGGAAACACCATATATTTT. It yields the protein CASRTGGSGNTIYF. V is TRBV12-3 or TRBV12-4 and J is TRBJ1-3, with 9 bases aligning to TRBD1. J was trimmed by 0 bases and V by 6 bases; bases with no gene match: 0. The CDR3 totals 14 residues.

This sequence joins TRBV27 and TRBJ2-1, with 12 bases that match TRBD2. The germline V gene has CDR1 MNHEY and CDR2 SMNVEV (reference sequence). J gave up 8 bases and V 3 bases, and 5 bases lay outside the gene matches. There are 15 residues in the CDR3. In DNA form, the CDR3 reads TGTGCCAGCAGTTTGACTAGCGGGAGCGCGGATGAGCAGTTCTTC. It is translated as CASSLTSGSADEQFF.

This chain links TRBV20-1 with TRBJ2-7, with D possibly being TRBD2 (7 bases). V was cut by 6 bases and J by 3 bases, with 15 bases left in between. CDR1 DFQATT and CDR2 SNEGSKA come from the germline V gene (reference sequence). The CDR3 consists of 13 residues. The CDR3 reads CSAQGRGLYEQYF. DNA for the CDR3: TGCAGTGCCCAGGGGCGGGGGCTCTACGAGCAGTACTTC.

The chain combines TRBV18 with TRBJ2-7; D unclear. This CDR3 comprises 12 residues. Germline lookup yields CDR1 KGHSH and CDR2 LQKENI. V was clipped by 3 bases and J by 3 bases, with 6 bases between them. The CDR3 protein is CASSPENYEQYF. In DNA, the CDR3 is TGTGCCAGCTCACCGGAGAACTACGAGCAGTACTTC.

This clonotype was detected ten times or more. The J gene is TRBJ1-1, the V gene TRBV7-2; D unresolved. The V gene lost 4 bases and the J gene lost 0 bases, with 18 bases spanning the gap. The length of the CDR3 is 17 residues. Germline CDR1 SGHTA, CDR2 FQGNSA. The DNA of the CDR3 is TGTGCCAGCAGCTCCTTACGGACGTCGCAGATGAACACTGAAGCTTTCTTT. Translated, it gives CASSSLRTSQMNTEAFF.